A single sample is the source of the 5 T cell receptor beta chains below, sequenced in a study of blood T cell repertoires in COVID-19 (dated by TCRdb to the early 2020s). Preparation of the library involved the immunoSEQ multiplex PCR assay. TCRdb carries this immuneACCESS record with in-frame sequences only. Its versions omit some clonotypes, under half of them owing to an unresolved V gene in the studies checked, with the rest unexplained. Within this sample are roughly 220,000 clones, with around 90% of them counted one time only. 3% to 3.5% of the sample is taken by the ten largest. Material: peripheral blood. The receptors shown here come from a man aged 60 to 75 with acute or convalescent COVID-19.

V is TRBV18 and J is TRBJ1-1, with a possible D match to TRBD1 (5 bases). V was trimmed by 3 bases and J by 4 bases, leaving 9 bases between them. The CDR3 extends over 13 amino acids. Germline V lookup: CDR1 KGHSH, CDR2 LQKENI. The CDR3 coding sequence is TGTGCCAGCTCACCTAAGCAGGGCACTGAAGCTTTCTTT. Its protein is CASSPKQGTEAFF.

V and J are TRBV11-2 and TRBJ2-5; 9 positions match TRBD2. Germline CDR1 reads SGHAT; CDR2 reads FQNNGV. V was clipped by 1 base and J by 6 bases; unmatched bases: 6. The CDR3 is 15 amino acids. CDR3 in amino acids: CASSLGGTSSQTQYF. The CDR3 DNA reads as TGTGCCAGCAGCTTAGGAGGGACTAGCAGTCAGACCCAGTACTTC.

For the CDR3, the DNA is TGCGCTAAATTTACAGGGAGGGCCAACGTCCTGACTTTC. It translates to CAKFTGRANVLTF. The chain has TRBV5-1 and TRBJ2-6; D may be TRBD1 (6 bases). Germline-derived CDR1 and CDR2 are SGHRS and YFSETQ. The CDR3 is 13 amino acids.

This chain uses TRBV7-8 with TRBJ2-7, with 9 bases identical to TRBD1. The CDR3 consists of 14 residues. V trimming: 4 bases; J trimming: 3 bases; junction bases outside the gene matches: 4. The germline gives CDR1 SGHVS, CDR2 FQNEAQ. The CDR3 region has the DNA TGTGCCAGCAGCTCACAGGGGGCCGGCTACGAGCAGTACTTC. It specifies CASSSQGAGYEQYF.

The J gene is TRBJ2-7, the V gene TRBV19; 9 bases map to TRBD2. The CDR3 extends over 15 amino acids. CDR1 is LNHDA, CDR2 SQIVND, per germline (reference sequence). The J segment lost 7 bases and the V segment lost 3 bases, leaving 10 bases of the junction unmatched. The CDR3 loop is CASSIGTSRGLEQYF. Written as DNA, the CDR3 is TGTGCCAGTAGTATTGGGACTAGCAGGGGTCTGGAGCAGTACTTC.